This TCR beta chain was recovered during a study of T cell responses to AZD1222 COVID-19 vaccine. Method: immunoSEQ multiplex PCR; TCRdb's copy keeps in-frame clones and lacks some. The table has approximately 150,000 clones, roughly nine tenths seen once. Study-level findings and limits: Spike was spanned by vaccine-associated CD4 TCRs, with dominance at 160-218 and 743-854. Only five or six individuals given AZD1222 were seropositive at baseline.

A note on this clone: The antigen remains unidentified.

The sequencing here drew on peripheral blood, taken 28 days after the second AZD1222 dose. The clonotype comes from an adult who received the AZD1222 COVID-19 vaccine.

DNA for the CDR3: TGTGCCAGCAGTCCGGACAGGGCGGGGGACGAGCAGTACTTC. It codes for CASSPDRAGDEQYF. This rearrangement joins TRBV6-5 to TRBJ2-7, with D maybe TRBD1 (8 bases). Trimming shortened V by 5 bases and J by 5 bases, and 16 bases separated the two germline ends. CDR1 MNHEY and CDR2 SVGAGI come from the germline V gene. This CDR3 has 14 residues.